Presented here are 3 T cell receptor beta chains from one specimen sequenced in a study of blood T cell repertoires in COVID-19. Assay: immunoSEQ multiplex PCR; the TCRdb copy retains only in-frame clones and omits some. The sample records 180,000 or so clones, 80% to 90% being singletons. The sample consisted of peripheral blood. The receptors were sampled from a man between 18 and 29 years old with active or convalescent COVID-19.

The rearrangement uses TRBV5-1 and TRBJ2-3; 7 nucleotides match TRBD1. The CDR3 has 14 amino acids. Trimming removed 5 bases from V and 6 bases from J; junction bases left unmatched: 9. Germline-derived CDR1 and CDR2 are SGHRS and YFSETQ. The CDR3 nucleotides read TGCGCCAGCAGGCCGACAGGGTCTCTCGATACGCAGTATTTT. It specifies CASRPTGSLDTQYF.

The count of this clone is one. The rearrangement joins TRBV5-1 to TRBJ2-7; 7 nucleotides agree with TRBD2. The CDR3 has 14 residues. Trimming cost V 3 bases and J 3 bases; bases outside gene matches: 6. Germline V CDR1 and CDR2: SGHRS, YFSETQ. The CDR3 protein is CASSYDREGYEQYF. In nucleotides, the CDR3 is TGCGCCAGCAGCTACGATAGGGAGGGCTACGAGCAGTACTTC. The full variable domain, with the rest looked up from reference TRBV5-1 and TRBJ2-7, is KAGVTQTPRYLIKTRGQQVTLSCSPISGHRSVSWYQQTPGQGLQFLFEYFSETQRNKGNFPGRFSGRQFSNSRSEMNVSTLELGDSALYLCASSYDREGYEQYFGPGTRLTVT.

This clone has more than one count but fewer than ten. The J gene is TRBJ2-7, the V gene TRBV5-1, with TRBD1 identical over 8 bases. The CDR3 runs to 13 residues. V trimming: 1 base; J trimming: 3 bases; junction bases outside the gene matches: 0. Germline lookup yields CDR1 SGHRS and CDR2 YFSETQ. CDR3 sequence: CASSLTGGYEQYV. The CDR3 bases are TGCGCCAGCAGCTTGACAGGGGGCTACGAGCAGTACGTC.